Each of the 21 T cell receptor beta chains below was sequenced from the same sample in a study of identifying expanded T cells in peripheral blood. TCRdb keeps only in-frame clones here, not all; method: immunoSEQ multiplex PCR. Among under 110,000 clones listed, approximately 88% were seen once. Material: blood. These receptors originate from a person aged 18 to 75 in good health.

This clone was observed a single time. The rearrangement joins TRBV25-1 to TRBJ1-2, with TRBD1 matching 8 bases. Germline values: CDR1 MGHDK, CDR2 SYGVNS. The junction had 11 bases not matched to a gene; V was cut back by 3 bases and J by 8 bases. This CDR3 contains 15 residues. CDR3 residues: CASSEANRGTWGYTF. In nucleotides, the CDR3 is TGTGCCAGCAGTGAGGCGAACAGGGGGACGTGGGGCTACACCTTC.

The chain employs TRBV20-1 and TRBJ2-3; D is unclear. V was trimmed by 3 bases and J by 3 bases, leaving 1 base between them. Germline loops: CDR1 DFQATT, CDR2 SNEGSKA (reference sequence). The CDR3 length is 10 residues. The CDR3 loop is CSARTDTQYF. The CDR3 region has the DNA TGCAGTGCTAGGACAGATACGCAGTATTTT.

This clone is a singleton in its sample. The J gene is TRBJ1-2, the V gene TRBV6-5, with D perhaps TRBD1 (6 bases). This CDR3 spans 15 amino acids. Germline values: CDR1 MNHEY, CDR2 SVGAGI. Trimming removed 6 bases at V and 4 bases at J, with 18 bases between. The CDR3 protein is CASRHPSGTPYGYTF. Written as DNA, the CDR3 is TGTGCCAGCAGGCACCCCTCCGGGACACCCTATGGCTACACCTTC.

This clone appeared once. The chain employs TRBV6-6 and TRBJ1-5; TRBD1 matches 8 bases. Germline trimming cut 7 bases from V and 1 base from J; bases unmatched to any gene: 9. The germline gives CDR1 MNHNY, CDR2 SVGAGI (reference sequence). The CDR3 runs to 16 residues. CDR3 loop: CASIRDRGLSNQPQHF. The CDR3 DNA sequence: TGTGCCAGCATCCGAGACAGGGGCTTGAGCAATCAGCCCCAGCATTTT.

The chain has TRBV7-2 and TRBJ1-5, with 11 bases identical to TRBD1. Germline trimming cut 4 bases from V and 4 bases from J; bases unmatched to any gene: 6. The CDR3 consists of 16 residues. Germline assignment: CDR1 SGHTA and CDR2 FQGNSA. CDR3 sequence reads: CASSSPGTGGNQPQHF. The CDR3 DNA reads TGTGCCAGCAGCTCACCCGGGACAGGGGGGAATCAGCCCCAGCATTTT.

The genes are TRBV21-1 and TRBJ2-2; the table gives TRBD2 as D, unverified against the DNA. TRBV21-1 is given as a pseudogene. This CDR3 spans 16 amino acids. The CDR3 reads CASSIWTSGDPGELFF. The CDR3 DNA is TGTGCCAGCAGCATATGGACTAGCGGGGACCCCGGGGAGCTGTTTTTT.

DNA for the CDR3: TGTGCCAGCAGCTCAGCTTCCTACAATGAGCAGTTCTTC. Its translation is CASSSASYNEQFF. The V gene is TRBV13, the J gene TRBJ2-1; no clear D gene. The V gene lost 4 bases and the J gene lost 1 base, with 5 bases spanning the gap. Germline-derived CDR1 and CDR2 are PRHDT and FYEKMQ (reference sequence). The length of the CDR3 is 13 residues.

The chain has TRBV14 and TRBJ2-2; TRBD2 matches 7 bases. V lost 1 base to trimming and J lost 6 bases; unmatched junction nucleotides: 8. The CDR3 extends over 16 amino acids. The germline V gene has CDR1 SGHDN and CDR2 FVKESK. Here the CDR3 reads CASSQGQRGFAGELFF. DNA for the CDR3: TGTGCCAGCAGCCAAGGTCAGCGGGGATTCGCCGGGGAGCTGTTTTTT.

This chain connects TRBV25-1 to TRBJ2-1; no definite D call. The CDR3 sequence is 11 residues long. The V gene's germline CDR1 is MGHDK and CDR2 SYGVNS. V was clipped by 4 bases and J by 4 bases, with 2 bases between them. CDR3 sequence reads: CASSVYNEQFF. The CDR3 region has the DNA TGTGCCAGCAGTGTATACAATGAGCAGTTCTTC.

This clone showed up just once. The chain couples TRBV7-9 to TRBJ1-1; 9 bases match TRBD1. Trimming cost V 8 bases and J 2 bases; bases outside gene matches: 9. Per the germline V gene, CDR1 is SEHNR and CDR2 is FQNEAQ (reference sequence). The CDR3 loop spans 15 amino acids. This CDR3 is CASAWDRAPNTEAFF. CDR3 DNA: TGTGCCAGCGCTTGGGACAGGGCCCCTAACACTGAAGCTTTCTTT.

The genes are TRBV18 and TRBJ1-1; 8 bases match TRBD1. Germline V gene data show CDR1 as KGHSH and CDR2 as LQKENI. This CDR3 region has 16 residues. V was pared by 1 base and J by 1 base, with 5 bases of the junction left unmatched. CDR3 residues: CASSPLRQGRNTEAFF. DNA of the CDR3: TGTGCCAGCTCACCACTAAGACAGGGGAGGAACACTGAAGCTTTCTTT.

This rearrangement joins TRBV11-2 to TRBJ2-1, with 8 bases lining up with TRBD1. Germline trimming cut 5 bases from V and 1 base from J; bases unmatched to any gene: 4. Germline-derived CDR1 and CDR2 are SGHAT and FQNNGV. The CDR3 is 15 amino acids. Here the CDR3 reads CASSQGAGSYNEQFF. The CDR3 DNA reads as TGTGCCAGCAGCCAGGGGGCTGGTTCCTACAATGAGCAGTTCTTC.

This sequence joins TRBV2 and TRBJ1-1, with D possibly matching TRBD1 (6 bases). CDR1 and CDR2 from the germline V gene are SNHLY and FYNNEI. This CDR3 has 12 residues. The CDR3 sequence is CSTRGPNTEAFF. CDR3 bases: TGTTCCACCCGGGGGCCGAACACTGAAGCTTTCTTT.

This clone was detected once. The chain combines TRBV2 with TRBJ1-5; D is uncertain. The CDR3 has 12 amino acids. V shed 8 bases and J shed 2 bases, with 7 bases lying between them. The germline gives CDR1 SNHLY, CDR2 FYNNEI. CDR3 nucleotides: TGTGCCAGCTGCGGCGGCAATCAGCCCCAGCATTTT. Protein product: CASCGGNQPQHF.

The J gene is TRBJ1-1, the V gene TRBV4-3, with a weak D call TRBD1 (6 bases). Trimming took off 0 bases at V and 3 bases at J, with 20 bases between the two ends. Germline CDR1 is LGHNA and CDR2 is YSLEER. This CDR3 region has 18 residues. The chain's CDR3 is CASSQEARGLFYDTEAFF. For the CDR3, the DNA is TGCGCCAGCAGCCAAGAGGCCAGGGGACTCTTTTACGACACTGAAGCTTTCTTT.

The chain has TRBV27 and TRBJ2-5, with D maybe TRBD1 (5 bases). Germline V gene sequence: CDR1 MNHEY, CDR2 SMNVEV (reference sequence). The CDR3 is made up of 15 amino acids. V was clipped by 0 bases and J by 0 bases, with 8 bases between them. The CDR3, as DNA: TGTGCCAGCAGTTTATCTGGACATAACCAAGAGACCCAGTACTTC. Its translation is CASSLSGHNQETQYF.

This clone was seen once. This rearrangement joins TRBV11-2 to TRBJ2-7; D call uncertain. Germline V gene lookup returns CDR1 SGHAT and CDR2 FQNNGV. The CDR3 has 14 residues. The V and J ends lost 1 base and 0 bases respectively, with 7 bases between them. The CDR3, as DNA: TGTGCCAGCAGCTTAGGGCACTTCTCCTACGAGCAGTACTTC. It specifies CASSLGHFSYEQYF.

J is TRBJ1-2 and V is TRBV10-3; TRBD1 matches at 7 bases. The CDR3 contains 13 residues. V lost 8 bases, J lost 13 bases, and 16 bases stayed unmatched. Germline CDR1 is ENHRY and CDR2 is SYGVKD. CDR3 sequence: CAISPLSGGTGTF. The CDR3 coding sequence is TGTGCCATCTCCCCCTTATCAGGGGGAACCGGCACCTTC.

A single count supports this clone. This sequence joins TRBV9 and TRBJ1-1; D gene unclear. The CDR3 covers 13 residues. Trimming stripped 0 bases from V and 8 bases from J, with 11 bases between. Looked up from germline, CDR1 is SGDLS and CDR2 is YYNGEE. CDR3 in amino acids: CASSVDARPEAFF. CDR3 coding DNA: TGTGCCAGCAGCGTAGACGCTCGGCCGGAAGCTTTCTTT.

This chain connects TRBV6-5 to TRBJ2-1; 8 bases are shared with TRBD2. The CDR3 is 14 amino acids. V trimming: 2 bases; J trimming: 7 bases; junction bases outside the gene matches: 4. Germline V CDR1 and CDR2: MNHEY, SVGAGI. Here the CDR3 DNA reads TGTGCCAGCAGTTACGGTTCGGGGGGGAATGAGCAGTTCTTC. Amino acids: CASSYGSGGNEQFF.

V is TRBV11-3 and J is TRBJ2-7, with TRBD2 matching over 9 bases. Germline V gene sequence: CDR1 SGHNT, CDR2 YENEEA. The CDR3 has 13 amino acids. V gave up 3 bases and J gave up 5 bases; unmatched junction bases: 2. Here the CDR3 DNA reads TGTGCCAGCAGCTTTAGCGGGGGCAACGAGCAGTACTTC. Translating gives CASSFSGGNEQYF.